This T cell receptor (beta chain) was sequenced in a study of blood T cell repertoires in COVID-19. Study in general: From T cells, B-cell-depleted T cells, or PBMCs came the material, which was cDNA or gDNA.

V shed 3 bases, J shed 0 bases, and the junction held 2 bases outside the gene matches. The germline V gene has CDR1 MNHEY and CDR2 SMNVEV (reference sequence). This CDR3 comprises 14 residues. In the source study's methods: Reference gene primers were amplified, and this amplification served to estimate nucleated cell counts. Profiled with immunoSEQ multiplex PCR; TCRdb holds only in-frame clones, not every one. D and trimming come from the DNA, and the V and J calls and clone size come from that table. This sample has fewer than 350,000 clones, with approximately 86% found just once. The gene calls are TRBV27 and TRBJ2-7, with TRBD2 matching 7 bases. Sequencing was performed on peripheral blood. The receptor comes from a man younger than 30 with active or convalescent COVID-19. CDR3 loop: CASSFRDYSYEQYF. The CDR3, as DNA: TGTGCCAGCAGTTTCCGGGACTACTCCTACGAGCAGTACTTC.